This T cell receptor beta chain is drawn from a study of blood T cells in healthy people across ages (dated by TCRdb to the mid-2010s). A note on the overall study: In model experiments, roughly one uniquely barcoded TCR beta cDNA molecule per two T cells was captured by template switching. The study analyzed two additional independent replicas of 1 million unique cDNA reads from the same blood draw for two donors, one aged 18 to 29 and one aged 80 or older. The donors were split into four age groups: young (average around 15 years), middle-aged (39), aged (62) and long-lived (about 74). To track age-related changes in TCR beta repertoire diversity, the study relied on deep sequencing normalized with unique cDNA molecular identifiers. To avoid experimental bias, donors of different ages were spread randomly across the sequencing lanes. Study-wide conclusions, independent of this receptor: Total diversity estimates from one million sequenced T cells were considered lower bounds and underestimates. Observed TCR beta diversity per million T cells fell roughly linearly with age, and a significant reduction was already apparent by age around 44. Compared with the aged group, the long-lived group had more naive CD4+ T cells, fewer expanded clones and increased TCR diversity, suggesting age selection. Since profiling was done on bulk unsorted PBMCs, naive and antigen-experienced compartments could not be conclusively compared. Donor CMV infection status was unknown, potentially confounding age-related changes in expanded clonotypes. There was a strong correlation between observed TCR beta diversity and the percentage of naive T cells measured by flow cytometry.

This clonotype was observed at least ten times. Its antigen is unknown. Base qualities are not recorded, but no much larger clone differs from it by a single base. Donors were about 36 systemically healthy Caucasian individuals from Russia aged roughly 6 to 90 years. Approximately 11 milliliters of peripheral blood were drawn from each donor into EDTA-treated Vacutainer tubes. Ficoll-Paque density-gradient centrifugation was used to isolate PBMCs, with at least 6.5 million per sample. Total RNA was extracted from PBMCs with Trizol reagent, with at least 5 micrograms obtained per sample. Naive CD45RAhigh/CD27high T cell percentages were measured by flow cytometry on a PBMC aliquot from every donor. Between the V and J ends, shortened by 10 bases and 5 bases respectively, the junction contains 18 bases. The CDR3 has 14 amino acids, counting the end cysteine and phenylalanine. Left in the record is the CDR3 DNA by itself, 42 bases read in frame from the first base. As encoded in the germline V gene, CDR1 is MNHEY while CDR2 is SVGEGT.

Libraries were constructed by 5' RACE. Sequencing used an Illumina HiSeq 2500. The second PCR ran for roughly 6 to 11 cycles and used a J-beta primer mix along with a sample-barcoded 5' primer. A template-switch 5' adaptor carrying 12 random nucleotides introduced a unique molecular identifier onto each TCR beta cDNA molecule. At least 2.5 million CDR3-containing paired-end reads were obtained from each sample. First-strand cDNA was synthesized from all RNA with the Mint cDNA synthesis kit, primed by a TRBC-specific oligonucleotide. After uracil-DNA glycosylase treatment, a first 18-cycle PCR used universal primers M1SS and BC2_uni_R on all cDNA. Concerning the study's data processing: For normalization, 1 million high-quality reads were randomly selected from each sample, with every read carrying a distinct molecular identifier. Instead of being binned into consensus sequences, reads that shared molecular identifiers were thrown out. MiTCR, set to a Q25 quality threshold and the strictest error-elimination algorithm, was used for CDR3 identification, clonotype clustering and error correction. A nonparametric unseen species model with Euler transformation was used to estimate lower-bound total TCR beta diversity. Using fastp trimming at Q25 and MiXCR clonotype assembly, TCRdb reanalyzed the public sequencing data and kept in-frame beta chains. CDR3 protein duplicates are merged, each entry listing the most common genes and DNA. In this record, the V and J calls reflect TCRdb's handling and not the investigators' own analysis. The table for this sample lists roughly 640,000 distinct CDR3 sequences; about 30% of them were counted only once. In total, the top ten clones hold approximately 15% of the sample.

Sequenced material: blood. The TCR comes from a woman older than 75 in good health. The chain employs TRBV6-2 or TRBV6-3 and TRBJ1-5; the D gene cannot be resolved reliably. The nucleotide sequence is given as TGTGCCACGACCGGGTACAGTGCGGATCAGCCCCAGCATTTT. This encodes CATTGYSADQPQHF.